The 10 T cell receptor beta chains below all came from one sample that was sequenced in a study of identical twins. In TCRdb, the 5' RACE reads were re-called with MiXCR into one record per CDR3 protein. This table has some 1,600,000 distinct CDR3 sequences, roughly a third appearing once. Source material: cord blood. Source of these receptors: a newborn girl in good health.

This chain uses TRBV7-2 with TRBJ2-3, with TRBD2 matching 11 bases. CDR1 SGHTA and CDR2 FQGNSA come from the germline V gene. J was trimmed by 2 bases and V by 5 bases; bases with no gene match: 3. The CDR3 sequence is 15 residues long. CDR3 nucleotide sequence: TGTGCCAGCAGCGAGACTAGCGGGATCACAGATACGCAGTATTTT. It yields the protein CASSETSGITDTQYF.

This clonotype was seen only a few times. CDR3 region: CASPPGRGHRNTEAFF. CDR3 sequence (DNA): TGTGCCAGCCCCCCCGGAAGGGGGCACAGGAACACTGAAGCTTTCTTT. The gene calls are TRBV28 and TRBJ1-1, with 7 bases lining up with TRBD1. V lost 8 bases, J lost 1 base, and 13 bases stayed unmatched. Germline CDR1 MDHEN, CDR2 SYDVKM. CDR3 length: 16 residues.

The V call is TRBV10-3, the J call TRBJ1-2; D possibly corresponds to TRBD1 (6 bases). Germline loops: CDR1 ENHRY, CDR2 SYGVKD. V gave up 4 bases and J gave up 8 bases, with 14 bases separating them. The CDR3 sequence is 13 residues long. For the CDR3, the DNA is TGTGCCATCAGTGGCGACAGGTCTGAGGGCTACACCTTC. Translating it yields CAISGDRSEGYTF.

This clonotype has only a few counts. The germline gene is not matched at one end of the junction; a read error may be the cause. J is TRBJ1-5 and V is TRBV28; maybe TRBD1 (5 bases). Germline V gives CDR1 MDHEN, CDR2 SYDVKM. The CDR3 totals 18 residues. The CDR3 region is CAGSYSQGIWGSNQPQHF. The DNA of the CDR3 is TGTGCCGGCAGTTACTCCCAGGGAATATGGGGTAGCAATCAGCCCCAGCATTTT.

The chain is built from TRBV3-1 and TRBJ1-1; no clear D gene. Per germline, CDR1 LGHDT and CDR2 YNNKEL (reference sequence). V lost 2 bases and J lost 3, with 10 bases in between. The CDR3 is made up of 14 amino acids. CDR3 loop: CASSQYDIYTEAFF. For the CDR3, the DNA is TGTGCCAGCAGCCAATATGACATTTACACTGAAGCTTTCTTT.

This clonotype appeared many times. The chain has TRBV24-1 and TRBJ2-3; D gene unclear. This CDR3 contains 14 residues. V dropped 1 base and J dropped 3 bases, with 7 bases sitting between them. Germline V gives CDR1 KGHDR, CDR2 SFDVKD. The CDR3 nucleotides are TGTGCCACCAGTGATTTAGGACGGACAGATACGCAGTATTTT. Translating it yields CATSDLGRTDTQYF.

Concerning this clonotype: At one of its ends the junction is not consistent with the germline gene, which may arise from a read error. The CDR3 DNA reads TGTGCCGGCAGCGTAGAGGTAGTGTCCTACAATGAGCAGTTCTTC. Amino acids: CAGSVEVVSYNEQFF. The J gene is TRBJ2-1, the V gene TRBV9; D not resolved. The CDR3 is 15 amino acids. The germline gives CDR1 SGDLS, CDR2 YYNGEE.

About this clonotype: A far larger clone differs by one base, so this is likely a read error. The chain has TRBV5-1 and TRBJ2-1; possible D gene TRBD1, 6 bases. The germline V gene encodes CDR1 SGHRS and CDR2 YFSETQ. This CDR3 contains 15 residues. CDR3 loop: CASSLGGRSYDEQFF. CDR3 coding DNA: TGCGCCAGCAGCTTGGGGGGGCGCTCCTACGATGAGCAGTTCTTC. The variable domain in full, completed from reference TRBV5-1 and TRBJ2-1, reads KAGVTQTPRYLIKTRGQQVTLSCSPISGHRSVSWYQQTPGQGLQFLFEYFSETQRNKGNFPGRFSGRQFSNSRSEMNVSTLELGDSALYLCASSLGGRSYDEQFFGPGTRLTVL.

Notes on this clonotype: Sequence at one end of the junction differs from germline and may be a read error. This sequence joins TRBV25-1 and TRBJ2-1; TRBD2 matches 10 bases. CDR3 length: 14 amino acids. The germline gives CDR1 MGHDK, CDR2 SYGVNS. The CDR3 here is CASSNLAGGNEHFF. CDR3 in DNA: TGTGCCAGCAGTAACTTAGCGGGAGGCAATGAGCACTTCTTC.

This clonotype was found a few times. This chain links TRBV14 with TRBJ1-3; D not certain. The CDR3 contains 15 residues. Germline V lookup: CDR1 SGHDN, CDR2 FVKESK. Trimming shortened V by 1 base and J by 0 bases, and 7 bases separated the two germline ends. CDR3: CASSQGRYSGNTIYF. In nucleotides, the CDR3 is TGTGCCAGCAGCCAAGGACGGTACTCTGGAAACACCATATATTTT.